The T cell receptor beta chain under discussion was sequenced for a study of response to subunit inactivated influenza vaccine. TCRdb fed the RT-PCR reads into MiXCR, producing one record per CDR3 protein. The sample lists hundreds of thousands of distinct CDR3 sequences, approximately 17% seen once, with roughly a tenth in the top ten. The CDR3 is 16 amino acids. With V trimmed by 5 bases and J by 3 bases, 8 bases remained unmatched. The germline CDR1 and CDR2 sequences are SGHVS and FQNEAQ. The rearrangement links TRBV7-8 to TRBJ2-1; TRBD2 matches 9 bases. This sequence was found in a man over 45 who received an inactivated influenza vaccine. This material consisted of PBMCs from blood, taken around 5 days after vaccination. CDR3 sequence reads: CASSDAGGKNYNEQFF. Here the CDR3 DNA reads TGTGCCAGCAGCGACGCGGGGGGGAAGAACTACAATGAGCAGTTCTTC.